Following are 21 T cell receptor beta chains from one sample sequenced in a study of CD8+ T cells in alopecia areata. The treatment here: oral pan-JAK inhibitor, 5-10 mg twice daily. Extraction and reverse transcription of RNA yielded cDNA as the sequencing template. Profiling relied on immunoSEQ multiplex PCR, and the TCRdb table lists in-frame clones only, not all of them. Of about 190,000 clones listed, about three fifths are singletons. This material consisted of CD4+ T cells sorted from blood, taken at week 4, from a patient treated with tofacitinib. All receptors derive from a human donor with alopecia areata.

The V call is TRBV6-6, the J call TRBJ1-2, with a weak D call TRBD1 (5 bases). V was pared by 4 bases and J by 6 bases, with 12 bases between. The CDR3 loop spans 13 amino acids. CDR1 is MNHNY and CDR2 is SVGAGI in the germline V gene (reference sequence). This CDR3 is CASSLGTYDGYTF. CDR3 in DNA: TGTGCCAGCAGTTTGGGGACGTACGATGGCTACACCTTC.

The rearrangement uses TRBV6-1 and TRBJ1-6; 7 bases line up with TRBD1. V was clipped by 7 bases and J by 9 bases; unmatched bases: 6. Per germline, CDR1 MNHNS and CDR2 SASEGT. The CDR3 spans 13 residues. The CDR3 sequence: CASNPTGPSPLHF. The CDR3 DNA reads as TGTGCCAGCAATCCGACAGGGCCTTCACCCCTCCACTTT.

The chain couples TRBV5-6 to TRBJ1-2, with 7 positions matching TRBD1. The CDR3 has 16 amino acids. The V gene end was trimmed by 0 bases and the J gene end by 5 bases; junction bases not matched to a gene: 10. In germline, CDR1 is SGHDT, CDR2 YYEEEE. CDR3 protein: CASSLAGQAWGYGYTF. The CDR3, as DNA: TGTGCCAGCAGCTTGGCAGGACAGGCCTGGGGGTATGGCTACACCTTC.

The chain links TRBV15 to TRBJ2-7, with unresolved D. The CDR3 is 15 residues long. CDR1 and CDR2 from the germline V gene are LNHNV and YYDKDF (reference sequence). V lost 0 bases, J lost 2 bases, and 11 bases lay in between. CDR3 residues: CATSRDGMVAYEQYF. CDR3 nucleotide sequence: TGTGCCACCAGCAGAGATGGTATGGTAGCCTACGAGCAGTACTTC.

Concerning this clone: Different DNA sequences within this sample yield the same CDR3. The V call is TRBV29-1, the J call TRBJ1-1; D is ambiguous. V gave up 3 bases and J gave up 5 bases, with 10 bases separating them. CDR3 size: 12 residues. Germline lookup yields CDR1 SQVTM and CDR2 ANQGSEA. The CDR3 reads CSVEGSGTEAFF. The CDR3, as DNA: TGCAGCGTTGAGGGAAGTGGTACTGAAGCTTTCTTT.

V and J are TRBV11-3 and TRBJ1-1; TRBD1 matches 7 bases. The V gene's germline CDR1 is SGHNT and CDR2 YENEEA. The CDR3 loop spans 15 amino acids. V lost 4 bases and J lost 10; bases outside the gene matches: 15. This CDR3 reads CASSSRTGDRVGAFF. CDR3 bases: TGTGCCAGCAGCTCGAGGACAGGCGATCGGGTCGGAGCTTTCTTT.

This clone was counted a few times. The chain is built from TRBV7-9 and TRBJ1-1, with D maybe TRBD1 (5 bases). Trimming removed 10 bases from V and 1 base from J, with 10 bases in between. This CDR3 has 12 amino acids. From germline, CDR1 is SEHNR and CDR2 FQNEAQ (reference sequence). The CDR3 protein is CATGTENTEAFF. The CDR3 bases are TGTGCCACCGGGACTGAGAACACTGAAGCTTTCTTT.

This chain links TRBV28 with TRBJ2-7; weak D call: TRBD2 (6 bases). The V and J ends lost 5 bases and 1 base respectively, with 9 bases between them. Germline values: CDR1 MDHEN, CDR2 SYDVKM. CDR3 length equals 13 residues. CDR3 coding DNA: TGTGCCAGCAGTCGCGGGGCTTCCTACGAGCAGTACTTC. It yields the protein CASSRGASYEQYF.

V usage is TRBV18 and J usage is TRBJ1-2; 8 bases align to TRBD1. The CDR3 sequence is 14 residues long. Germline loops: CDR1 KGHSH, CDR2 LQKENI. V was clipped by 3 bases and J by 2 bases; unmatched bases: 2. This CDR3 is CASSPGQVNYGYTF. DNA of the CDR3: TGTGCCAGCTCACCGGGACAGGTCAACTATGGCTACACCTTC.

The V gene is TRBV9, the J gene TRBJ1-2; TRBD1 agrees at 8 bases. The CDR3 is 14 residues long. Trimming cost V 3 bases and J 2 bases; bases outside gene matches: 3. The germline V gene encodes CDR1 SGDLS and CDR2 YYNGEE. The CDR3 nucleotides read TGTGCCAGCAGCGGGACAGGGTCGAACTATGGCTACACCTTC. This sequence encodes CASSGTGSNYGYTF.

The CDR3 DNA is TGCAGCGTCCCAACAGGGGGAGGGACTGAAGCTTTCTTT. It encodes CSVPTGGGTEAFF. This chain connects TRBV29-1 to TRBJ1-1, with 8 bases matching TRBD1. J gave up 5 bases and V 6 bases, and 8 bases lay outside the gene matches. The germline gives CDR1 SQVTM, CDR2 ANQGSEA. The length of the CDR3 is 13 residues.

This clone was seen more than once but under ten times. V and J are TRBV4-3 and TRBJ1-6, with D possibly TRBD1 on 5 matching bases. The CDR3 has 16 amino acids. Germline CDR1 and CDR2: LGHNA and YSLEER. With 2 bases removed from V and 8 bases from J, the gap between germline ends came to 16 bases. The DNA for the CDR3 is TGCGCCAGCAGCCAAACCAGGGCTAACGAAGATTCACCCCTCCACTTT. Its protein product is CASSQTRANEDSPLHF.

The chain uses TRBV4-3 and TRBJ1-5, with D hard to call. Germline assignment: CDR1 LGHNA and CDR2 YSLEER. The CDR3 sequence is 14 residues long. Trimming left V 0 bases short and J 9 bases short, with 12 bases between. CDR3 in DNA: TGCGCCAGCAGCCAAGAGGAAGGGTGGCGGCCCCAGCATTTT. It encodes CASSQEEGWRPQHF.

This clone was observed a few times. In the same sample, other DNA sequences code for this CDR3. The genes are TRBV29-1 and TRBJ1-3, with 8 bases lining up with TRBD1. Germline-derived CDR1 and CDR2 are SQVTM and ANQGSEA. The CDR3 runs 14 residues. With 7 bases clipped from V and 0 bases from J, the junction kept 5 bases outside the gene matches. The CDR3 coding sequence is TGCAGCGCTCGACAGGGGAGCTCTGGAAACACCATATATTTT. The encoded protein is CSARQGSSGNTIYF.

The chain couples TRBV5-4 to TRBJ2-3; TRBD1 agrees at 7 bases. CDR3 size: 13 residues. The J segment lost 6 bases and the V segment lost 4 bases, leaving 5 bases of the junction unmatched. In germline, CDR1 is SGHNT, CDR2 YYREEE (reference sequence). In DNA form, the CDR3 reads TGTGCCAGCAGCAGTACAGGGGTGGATACGCAGTATTTT. As protein: CASSSTGVDTQYF.

The chain links TRBV6-6 to TRBJ2-5; D perhaps matches TRBD1 (5 bases). The V gene lost 2 bases and the J gene lost 3 bases, with 10 bases spanning the gap. The CDR3 sequence is 14 residues long. Germline CDR1 reads MNHNY; CDR2 reads SVGAGI (reference sequence). The CDR3 protein is CASSYGPGKETQYF. DNA of the CDR3: TGTGCCAGCAGTTACGGGCCAGGGAAAGAGACCCAGTACTTC.

The chain uses TRBV18 and TRBJ1-1, with a tentative D call TRBD1 (5 bases). This CDR3 is 13 amino acids long. Trimming removed 3 bases from V and 13 bases from J, with 18 bases in between. CDR1 KGHSH and CDR2 LQKENI come from the germline V gene. CDR3 amino acids: CASSPSDSRKVFF. The CDR3 region has the DNA TGTGCCAGCTCACCCTCTGACAGCCGAAAGGTTTTCTTT.

This chain uses TRBV29-1 with TRBJ2-7, with D unresolved. The V end lost 7 bases, the J end lost 3 bases, and 10 bases lay between the germline ends. Germline V gene sequence: CDR1 SQVTM, CDR2 ANQGSEA. The CDR3 has 11 residues. CDR3 DNA sequence: TGCAGCGATAAAGGGCTCTACGAGCAGTACTTC. Translated: CSDKGLYEQYF.

The V and J genes are TRBV9 and TRBJ2-5; D is unresolved. CDR1 is SGDLS and CDR2 is YYNGEE in the germline V gene. V gave up 2 bases and J gave up 3 bases, with 11 bases separating them. The CDR3 length is 14 residues. The chain's CDR3 is CASSVDGRKETQYF. The CDR3 coding sequence is TGTGCCAGCAGCGTGGACGGACGAAAAGAGACCCAGTACTTC.

This clone was seen only a few times. The chain uses TRBV15 and TRBJ1-2, with 8 bases matching TRBD1. The ends lost 1 base at V and 13 bases at J; junction bases unmatched: 8. The length of the CDR3 is 13 residues. From germline, CDR1 is LNHNV and CDR2 YYDKDF (reference sequence). This CDR3 reads CATSRVNRGDCTF. The CDR3, as DNA: TGTGCCACCAGCAGAGTTAACAGGGGGGACTGCACCTTC.

The chain employs TRBV6-1 and TRBJ1-2; the D is unclear. Trimming cost V 3 bases and J 4 bases, with 3 bases left between them. Germline V gene data show CDR1 as MNHNS and CDR2 as SASEGT. The CDR3 spans 11 residues. CDR3 DNA sequence: TGTGCCAGCAGTGAGTTCTATGGCTACACCTTC. Amino acids: CASSEFYGYTF.